This T cell receptor (beta chain) was observed in a study of T-cell memory formation after mild COVID-19. Study observations and caveats: Contracting CD4+ clones were located mainly in CM and EM, and CD8+ clones in EMRA. Clones that got smaller from day 15 to 85 had even CD4/CD8, while clones growing later tipped toward CD4+. Cross-reactive memory appears to have joined, as suggested by some responding clones showing up in pre-infection memory.

As to this clonotype: As yet, its antigen is unknown.

The germline V and J ends were trimmed by 0 bases and 6 bases, with 12 bases remaining between them. The CDR3 runs to 13 residues. CDR1 is DFQATT and CDR2 is SNEGSKA in the germline V gene (reference sequence). From 5'RACE with constant-segment primers came TCR alpha and TCR beta cDNA libraries that carried sample barcodes and UMIs. TCRdb re-called the 5' RACE reads through MiXCR, storing one row per CDR3 protein. The sample gives under 350,000 distinct CDR3 sequences, about 17% of which show up once; 20% to 25% is in the top ten. Sequenced material: PBMCs or a T cell subset sorted from them (not recorded which). The rearrangement joins TRBV20-1 to TRBJ2-7; perhaps TRBD1 as D (5 bases). The TCR was taken from a man between 18 and 35 years old who had mild COVID-19 (a few samples of this study predate the infection). Cell type and time point are not known. CDR3 DNA sequence: TGCAGTGCTAGAGATCTAGTAGGGGTCGAGCAGTACGTC. This sequence encodes CSARDLVGVEQYV.